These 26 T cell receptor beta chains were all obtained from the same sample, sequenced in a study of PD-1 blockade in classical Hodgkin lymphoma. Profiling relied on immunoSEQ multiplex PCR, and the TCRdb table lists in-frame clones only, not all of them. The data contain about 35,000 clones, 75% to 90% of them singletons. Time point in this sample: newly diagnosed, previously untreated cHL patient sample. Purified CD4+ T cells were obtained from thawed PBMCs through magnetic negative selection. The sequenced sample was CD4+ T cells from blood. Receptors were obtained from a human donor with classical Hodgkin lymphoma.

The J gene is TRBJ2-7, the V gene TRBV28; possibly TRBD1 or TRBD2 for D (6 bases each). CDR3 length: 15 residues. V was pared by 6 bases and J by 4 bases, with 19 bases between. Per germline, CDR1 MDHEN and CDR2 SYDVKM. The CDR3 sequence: CASRRGGSGSYEQYF. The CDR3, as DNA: TGTGCCAGCAGGAGAGGGGGTAGCGGATCATACGAGCAGTACTTC.

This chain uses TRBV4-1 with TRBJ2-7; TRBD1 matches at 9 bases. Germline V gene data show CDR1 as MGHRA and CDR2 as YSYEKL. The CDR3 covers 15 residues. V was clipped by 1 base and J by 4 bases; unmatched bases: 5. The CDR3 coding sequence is TGCGCCAGCAGCCAAGTCCGAGACAGGGGGTACGAGCAGTACTTC. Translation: CASSQVRDRGYEQYF.

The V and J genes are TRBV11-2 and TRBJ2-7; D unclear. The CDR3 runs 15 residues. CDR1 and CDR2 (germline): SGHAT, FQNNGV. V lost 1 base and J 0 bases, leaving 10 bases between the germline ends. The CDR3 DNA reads TGTGCCAGCAGCTTAGGGGTTACGAGCTCCTACGAGCAGTACTTC. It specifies CASSLGVTSSYEQYF.

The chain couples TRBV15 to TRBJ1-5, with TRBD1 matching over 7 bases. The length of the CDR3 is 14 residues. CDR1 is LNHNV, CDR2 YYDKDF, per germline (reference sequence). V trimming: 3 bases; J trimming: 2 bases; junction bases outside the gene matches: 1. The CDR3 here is CATSRGQRNQPQHF. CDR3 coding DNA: TGTGCCACCAGCAGGGGACAGCGCAATCAGCCCCAGCATTTT.

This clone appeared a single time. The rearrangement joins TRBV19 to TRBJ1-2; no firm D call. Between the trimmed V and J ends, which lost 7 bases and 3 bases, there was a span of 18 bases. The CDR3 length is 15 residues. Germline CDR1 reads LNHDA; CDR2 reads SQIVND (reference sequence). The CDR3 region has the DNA TGTGCCAGTACCCAACAACCCCGGGGTTACTATGGCTACACCTTC. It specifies CASTQQPRGYYGYTF.

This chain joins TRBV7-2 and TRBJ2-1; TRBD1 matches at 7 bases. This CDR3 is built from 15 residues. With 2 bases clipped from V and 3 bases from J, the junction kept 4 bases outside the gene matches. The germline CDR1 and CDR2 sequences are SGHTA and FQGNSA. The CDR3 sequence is CASSLRAGGYNEQFF. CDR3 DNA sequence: TGTGCCAGCAGCTTACGGGCAGGGGGCTACAATGAGCAGTTCTTC. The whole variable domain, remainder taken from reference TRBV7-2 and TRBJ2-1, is GAGVSQSPSNKVTEKGKDVELRCDPISGHTALYWYRQSLGQGLEFLIYFQGNSAPDKSGLPSDRFSAERTGGSVSTLTIQRTQQEDSAVYLCASSLRAGGYNEQFFGPGTRLTVL.

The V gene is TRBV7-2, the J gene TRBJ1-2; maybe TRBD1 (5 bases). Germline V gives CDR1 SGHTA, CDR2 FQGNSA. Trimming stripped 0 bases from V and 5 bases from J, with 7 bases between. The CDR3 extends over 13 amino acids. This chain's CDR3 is CASSLAEGYGYTF. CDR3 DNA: TGTGCCAGCAGCTTAGCTGAGGGGTATGGCTACACCTTC.

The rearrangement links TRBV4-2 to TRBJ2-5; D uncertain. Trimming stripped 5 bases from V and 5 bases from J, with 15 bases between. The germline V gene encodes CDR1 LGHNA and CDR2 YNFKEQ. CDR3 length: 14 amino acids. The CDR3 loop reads CASSSPYGLETQYF. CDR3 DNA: TGTGCCAGCAGCTCCCCTTATGGGCTGGAGACCCAGTACTTC.

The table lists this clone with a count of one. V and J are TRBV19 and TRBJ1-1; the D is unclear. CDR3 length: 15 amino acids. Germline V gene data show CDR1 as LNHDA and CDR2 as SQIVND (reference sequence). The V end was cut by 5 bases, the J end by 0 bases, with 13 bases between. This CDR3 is CASSSTQIMNTEAFF. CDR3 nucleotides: TGTGCCAGTAGTTCAACACAGATTATGAACACTGAAGCTTTCTTT.

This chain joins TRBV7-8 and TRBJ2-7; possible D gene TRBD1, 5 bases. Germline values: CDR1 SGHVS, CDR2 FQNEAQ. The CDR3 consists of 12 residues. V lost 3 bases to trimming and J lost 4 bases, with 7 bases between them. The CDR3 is CASSFKGYEQYF. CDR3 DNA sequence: TGTGCCAGCAGCTTCAAGGGGTACGAGCAGTACTTC.

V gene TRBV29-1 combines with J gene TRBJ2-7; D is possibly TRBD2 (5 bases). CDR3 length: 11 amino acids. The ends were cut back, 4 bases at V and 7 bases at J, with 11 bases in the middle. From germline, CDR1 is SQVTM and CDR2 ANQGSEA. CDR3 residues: CSVGRSTEQYF. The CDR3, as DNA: TGCAGCGTTGGGAGGTCCACAGAGCAGTACTTC.

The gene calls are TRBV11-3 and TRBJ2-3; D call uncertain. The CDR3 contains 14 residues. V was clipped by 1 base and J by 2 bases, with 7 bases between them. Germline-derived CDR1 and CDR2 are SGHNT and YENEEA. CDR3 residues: CASSLVGDTDTQYF. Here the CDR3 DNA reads TGTGCCAGCAGCTTAGTTGGGGACACAGATACGCAGTATTTT.

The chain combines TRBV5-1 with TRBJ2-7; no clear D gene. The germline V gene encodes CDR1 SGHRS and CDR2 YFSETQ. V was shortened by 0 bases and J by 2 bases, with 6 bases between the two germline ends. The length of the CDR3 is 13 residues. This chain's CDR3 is CASSLDFTYEQYF. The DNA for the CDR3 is TGCGCCAGCAGCTTGGATTTTACCTACGAGCAGTACTTC.

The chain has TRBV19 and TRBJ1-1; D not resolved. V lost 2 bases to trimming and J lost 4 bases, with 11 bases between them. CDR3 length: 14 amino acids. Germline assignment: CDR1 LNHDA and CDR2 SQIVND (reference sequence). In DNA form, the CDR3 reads TGTGCCAGTAGTATAACTCCCAGGTCCACTGAAGCTTTCTTT. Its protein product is CASSITPRSTEAFF.

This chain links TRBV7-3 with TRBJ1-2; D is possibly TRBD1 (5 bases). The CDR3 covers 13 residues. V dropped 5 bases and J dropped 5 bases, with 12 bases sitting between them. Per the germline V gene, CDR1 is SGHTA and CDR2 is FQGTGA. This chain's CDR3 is CASSPDGQYGYTF. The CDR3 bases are TGTGCCAGCAGCCCTGACGGACAATATGGCTACACCTTC.

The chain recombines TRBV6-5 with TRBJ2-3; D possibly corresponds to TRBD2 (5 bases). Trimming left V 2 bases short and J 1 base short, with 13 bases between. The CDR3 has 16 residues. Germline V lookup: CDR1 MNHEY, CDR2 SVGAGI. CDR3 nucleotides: TGTGCCAGCAGTTACGAAAAGAGGCGGGGCACAGATACGCAGTATTTT. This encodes CASSYEKRRGTDTQYF.

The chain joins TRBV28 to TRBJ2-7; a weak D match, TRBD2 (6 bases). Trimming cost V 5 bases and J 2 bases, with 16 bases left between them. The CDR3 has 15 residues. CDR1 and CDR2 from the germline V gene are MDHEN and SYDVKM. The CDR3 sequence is CASSIGGATTYEQYF. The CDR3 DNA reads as TGTGCCAGCAGTATCGGGGGTGCCACCACCTACGAGCAGTACTTC.

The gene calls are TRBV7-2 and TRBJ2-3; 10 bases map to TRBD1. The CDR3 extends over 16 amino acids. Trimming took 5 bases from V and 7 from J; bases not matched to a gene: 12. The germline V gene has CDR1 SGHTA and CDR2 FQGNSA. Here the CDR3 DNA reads TGTGCCAGCAGCCTAATGGGGGGGACAGGGGTTAATACGCAGTATTTT. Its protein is CASSLMGGTGVNTQYF.

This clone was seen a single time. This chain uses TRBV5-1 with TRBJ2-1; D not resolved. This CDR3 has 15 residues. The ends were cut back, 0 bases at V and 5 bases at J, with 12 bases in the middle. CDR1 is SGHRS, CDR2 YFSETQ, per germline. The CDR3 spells CASSLALTAHNEQFF. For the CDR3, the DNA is TGCGCCAGCAGCTTGGCGTTGACGGCTCACAATGAGCAGTTCTTC.

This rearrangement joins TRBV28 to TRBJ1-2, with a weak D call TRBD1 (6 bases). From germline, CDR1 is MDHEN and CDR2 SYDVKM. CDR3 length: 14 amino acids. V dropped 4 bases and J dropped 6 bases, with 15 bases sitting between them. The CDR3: CASSYLTGGNGYTF. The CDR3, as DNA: TGTGCCAGCAGTTACCTGACTGGGGGCAATGGCTACACCTTC.

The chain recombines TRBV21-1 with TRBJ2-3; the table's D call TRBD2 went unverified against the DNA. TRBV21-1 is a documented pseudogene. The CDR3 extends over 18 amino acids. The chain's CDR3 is CASSTGLAGGRGTDTQYF. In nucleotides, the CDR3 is TGTGCCAGCAGCACGGGACTAGCGGGGGGGCGAGGCACAGATACGCAGTATTTT.

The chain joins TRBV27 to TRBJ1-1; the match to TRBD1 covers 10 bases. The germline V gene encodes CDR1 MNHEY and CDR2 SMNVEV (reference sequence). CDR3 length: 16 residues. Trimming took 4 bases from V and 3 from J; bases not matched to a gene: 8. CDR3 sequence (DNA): TGTGCCAGCAGTTCCCTATGGACAGGGGGTGACACTGAAGCTTTCTTT. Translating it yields CASSSLWTGGDTEAFF.

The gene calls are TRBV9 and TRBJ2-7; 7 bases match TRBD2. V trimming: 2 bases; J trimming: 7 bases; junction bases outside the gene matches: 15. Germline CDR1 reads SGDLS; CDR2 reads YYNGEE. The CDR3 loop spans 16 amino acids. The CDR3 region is CASSVGGSPSGVEQYF. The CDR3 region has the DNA TGTGCCAGCAGCGTCGGGGGGTCTCCTTCTGGTGTGGAGCAGTACTTC.

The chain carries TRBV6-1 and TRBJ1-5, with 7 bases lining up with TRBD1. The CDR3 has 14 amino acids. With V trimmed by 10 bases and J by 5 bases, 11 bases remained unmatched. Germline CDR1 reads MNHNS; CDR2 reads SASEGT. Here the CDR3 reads CATWATGHHQPQHF. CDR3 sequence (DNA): TGTGCCACCTGGGCGACAGGGCATCATCAGCCCCAGCATTTT.

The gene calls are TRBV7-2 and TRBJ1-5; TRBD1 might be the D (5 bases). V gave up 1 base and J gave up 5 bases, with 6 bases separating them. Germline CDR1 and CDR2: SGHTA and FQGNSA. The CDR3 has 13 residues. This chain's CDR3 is CASSLGGDQPQHF. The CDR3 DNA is TGTGCCAGCAGCTTAGGGGGGGATCAGCCCCAGCATTTT. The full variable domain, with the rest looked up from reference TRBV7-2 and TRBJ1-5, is GAGVSQSPSNKVTEKGKDVELRCDPISGHTALYWYRQSLGQGLEFLIYFQGNSAPDKSGLPSDRFSAERTGGSVSTLTIQRTQQEDSAVYLCASSLGGDQPQHFGDGTRLSIL.

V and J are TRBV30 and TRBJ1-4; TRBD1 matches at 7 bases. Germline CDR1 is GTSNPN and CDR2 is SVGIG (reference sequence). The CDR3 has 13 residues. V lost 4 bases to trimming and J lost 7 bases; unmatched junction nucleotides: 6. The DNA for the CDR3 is TGTGCCTGGAACAGGGGATTGGGTGAAAAACTGTTTTTT. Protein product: CAWNRGLGEKLFF.